Listed here are 28 T cell receptor beta chains from one sample, sequenced in a study of tumor-infiltrating lymphocytes in primary liver carcinoma. The study co-extracted DNA and RNA from 20-30 mg of unsorted bulk tissue. Making TCR beta cDNA involved around 520 ng total RNA and a constant-region primer. Libraries for TCR beta were built through three nested multiplex PCR rounds, which together made up a slightly modified ARM-PCR procedure. TRBV1-TRBV30 forward primers and a C-beta reverse primer were used in the first two PCR rounds, which each ran for 10 cycles. One entry per CDR3 protein results from TCRdb running MiXCR on the multiplex PCR reads. Of 100,000 or so distinct CDR3 sequences in the sample, roughly 80% were seen once. The sequenced sample consisted of liver tumor tissue from sampling region 3. Subset specified: tumor region T3, left-lateral pole. Receptors were obtained from a man aged 40-50 years with primary liver carcinoma and hepatitis B virus infection.

V is TRBV28 and J is TRBJ2-1; D is perhaps TRBD2 (5 bases). Germline CDR1 reads MDHEN; CDR2 reads SYDVKM. The CDR3 is 15 residues long. Trimming removed 10 bases at V and 3 bases at J, with 19 bases between. DNA of the CDR3: TGTGCCAACAGCCTCGTGAGCGGATTCTACAATGAGCAGTTCTTC. Protein: CANSLVSGFYNEQFF.

As to this clonotype: The missing conserved phenylalanine or tryptophan at the end of this CDR3 makes a read error likely. J is TRBJ2-3 and V is TRBV10-3; 10 bases match TRBD1. The CDR3 is 14 amino acids. Germline V gene sequence: CDR1 ENHRY, CDR2 SYGVKD. V was clipped by 9 bases and J by 1 base; unmatched bases: 4. CDR3 loop: CAISGTGGTDTQYS. In DNA, the CDR3 is TGTGCCATATCTGGGACAGGGGGCACAGATACGCAGTATTCT.

V usage is TRBV6-4 and J usage is TRBJ2-1, with TRBD2 identical over 7 bases. V was pared by 4 bases and J by 7 bases, with 7 bases of the junction left unmatched. Germline values: CDR1 MRHNA, CDR2 SNTAGT. The CDR3 has 14 residues. CDR3 sequence (DNA): TGTGCCAGCAGTGGACTGGCGGGAGATAATGAGCAGTTCTTC. This sequence encodes CASSGLAGDNEQFF.

Points on this clonotype: A much larger clonotype is one base distant, so this may be a read error. The V and J genes are TRBV9 and TRBJ2-7, with 7 nucleotides matching TRBD1. CDR1 SGDLS and CDR2 YYNGEE come from the germline V gene. There are 14 residues in the CDR3. The CDR3 region has the DNA TGTACCAGCAGCGTAGAACCAGGGGGACCTAAGCAGTACTTC. Protein sequence: CTSSVEPGGPKQYF.

The CDR3 protein is CAYSSISNQPQHF. The DNA for the CDR3 is TGTGCCTACAGCTCAATCAGCAATCAGCCCCAGCATTTT. The rearrangement uses TRBV5-5 and TRBJ1-5, with D unclear. Germline CDR1 reads SGHKS; CDR2 reads YYEKEE (reference sequence). CDR3 length equals 13 residues. V was cut by 10 bases and J by 1 base, with 12 bases left in between. Together with reference TRBV5-5 and TRBJ1-5, the CDR3 gives the full variable domain: DAGVTQSPTHLIKTRGQQVTLRCSPISGHKSVSWYQQVLGQGPQFIFQYYEKEERGRGNFPDRFSARQFPNYSSELNVNALLLGDSALYLCAYSSISNQPQHFGDGTRLSIL.

This chain uses TRBV28 with TRBJ2-5, with a tentative D call TRBD1 (6 bases). The CDR3 is 13 amino acids. Looked up from germline, CDR1 is MDHEN and CDR2 is SYDVKM. CDR3 in amino acids: CVSRKQGPETQYF. The CDR3 coding sequence is TGTGTCAGTAGAAAACAGGGTCCAGAGACCCAGTACTTC.

The rearrangement links TRBV7-3 to TRBJ2-3; weak D call: TRBD1 (5 bases). CDR1 SGHTA and CDR2 FQGTGA come from the germline V gene. The V gene lost 8 bases and the J gene lost 0 bases, with 15 bases spanning the gap. The CDR3 sequence is 15 residues long. The CDR3 reads CASGLGAFSTDTQYF. Here the CDR3 DNA reads TGTGCCAGCGGCCTTGGGGCTTTTAGCACAGATACGCAGTATTTT.

Remarks on this clonotype: A junction boundary mismatches the germline segment, possibly from a read error. The chain links TRBV4-3 to TRBJ2-5, with 7 nucleotides matching TRBD2. Germline assignment: CDR1 LGHNA and CDR2 YSLEER. The CDR3 totals 17 residues. CDR3 sequence (DNA): TGCGCCTGCAGCCATGCGGCTACCGGGAGGACTGGTGAGACCCAGTACTTC. Translated, it gives CACSHAATGRTGETQYF.

To note about this clonotype: One end of the junction is discordant with germline, which a read error may explain. V is TRBV29-1 and J is TRBJ2-3; D call uncertain. The CDR3 length is 14 residues. Germline lookup yields CDR1 SQVTM and CDR2 ANQGSEA. The CDR3 DNA sequence: TGCAGCGCCGCGGCCCAGGACGTCACAGATACGCAGTACTTT. This codes for CSAAAQDVTDTQYF.

The CDR3 nucleotides are TGCAGCGTCGAGGGCGGGGCTGCCATCACAGATACGCAGTATTTT. It translates to CSVEGGAAITDTQYF. J is TRBJ2-3 and V is TRBV29-1, with TRBD2 as a possible D gene (6 bases). V lost 6 bases to trimming and J lost 2 bases, with 18 bases between them. This CDR3 spans 15 amino acids. Germline CDR1 is SQVTM and CDR2 is ANQGSEA.

As for this clonotype: The missing conserved phenylalanine or tryptophan at the end of this CDR3 makes a read error likely. The chain combines TRBV5-8 with TRBJ2-5; D unclear. This CDR3 is built from 14 residues. Germline CDR1 reads SGHTS; CDR2 reads YDEGEE. The ends were cut back, 7 bases at V and 5 bases at J, with 18 bases in the middle. The DNA for the CDR3 is TGTGCCAGCCCCCGGGCCCGTTTCAGGGAGACCCAGTACTCC. This encodes CASPRARFRETQYS.

On this clonotype: One junction end disagrees with the germline gene, perhaps due to a read error. CDR3 residues: CASSSKLQGRGYNEQFF. In nucleotides, the CDR3 is TGTGCCAGCAGCTCGAAGCTACAGGGGCGGGGGTACAATGAGCAATTCTTC. The chain has TRBV5-6 and TRBJ2-1; the D gene could be TRBD1 or TRBD2 (7 bases each). This CDR3 has 17 residues. In germline, CDR1 is SGHDT, CDR2 YYEEEE.

This sequence joins TRBV6-1 and TRBJ2-1; 7 bases match TRBD2. CDR1 is MNHNS and CDR2 is SASEGT in the germline V gene. The CDR3 is 14 residues long. V shed 9 bases, J shed 7 bases, and the junction held 12 bases outside the gene matches. CDR3 amino acids: CARSPSGSGNEQFF. The CDR3 DNA follows: TGTGCCAGAAGCCCTAGCGGTAGTGGTAATGAGCAGTTCTTC.

Comment on this clonotype: Here the CDR3 omits its conserved ending phenylalanine or tryptophan, so a read error is the likely source. The DNA is left out, because the CDR3 cannot be placed on it with certainty; the CDR3 is given as TCRdb lists it. V gene TRBV6-2 or TRBV6-3 combines with J gene TRBJ2-1. Germline V gene data show CDR1 as MNHEY and CDR2 as SVGEGT. The CDR3 comprises 14 residues, both ends counted. This chain's CDR3 is CASSLQGFYKEQLL.

The table lists this clonotype with many counts. V is TRBV9 and J is TRBJ2-1; 8 nucleotides line up with TRBD1. The CDR3 is 15 residues long. Trimming at V came to 6 bases and at J to 8 bases, leaving 13 bases not matched to a gene. Germline V CDR1 and CDR2: SGDLS, YYNGEE. This chain's CDR3 is CASTRGTGGSDEQFF. In DNA, the CDR3 is TGTGCCAGCACCCGCGGGACAGGTGGTAGTGATGAGCAGTTCTTC. The full variable domain, in which reference TRBV9 and TRBJ2-1 provide the parts outside the CDR3, is DSGVTQTPKHLITATGQRVTLRCSPRSGDLSVYWYQQSLDQGLQFLIQYYNGEERAKGNILERFSAQQFPDLHSELNLSSLELGDSALYFCASTRGTGGSDEQFFGPGTRLTVL.

This clonotype has just one count. A junction end diverges from the germline sequence, so it may reflect a read error. The CDR3 here is CSSSDSTGGYNEQFF. The DNA for the CDR3 is TGTTCCAGCAGTGACTCGACAGGGGGCTACAATGAGCAGTTTTTC. The gene calls are TRBV6-4 and TRBJ2-1; 10 nucleotides match TRBD1. Germline values: CDR1 MRHNA, CDR2 SNTAGT. This CDR3 has 15 amino acids.

A remark on this clonotype: Mismatch with germline at one junction end may stem from a read error. The chain is built from TRBV10-3 and TRBJ2-5; TRBD1 matches 8 bases. The germline V gene encodes CDR1 ENHRY and CDR2 SYGVKD. The CDR3 is made up of 14 amino acids. CDR3 sequence (DNA): TGTGCCATCAGACTGACAGGGGATGAAGAGATCCAGTATTTC. Protein: CAIRLTGDEEIQYF.

Remarks on this clonotype: One end of the junction varies from germline; a read error may be responsible. The chain's CDR3 is CASSLAGAHETQYF. In DNA form, the CDR3 reads TGTGCCAGCAGCTTGGCCGGGGCGCATGAGACCCAATACTTC. The chain links TRBV5-4 to TRBJ2-5; D may correspond to TRBD1 or TRBD2 (5 bases each). The CDR3 has 14 amino acids. The germline CDR1 and CDR2 sequences are SGHNT and YYREEE (reference sequence).

This clonotype was counted a single time. This may be a read error, as it is one base from a much larger clone. The J gene is TRBJ1-5, the V gene TRBV2; possibly TRBD1 for D (6 bases). The CDR3 consists of 13 residues. In germline, CDR1 is SNHLY, CDR2 FYNNEI. The ends were cut back, 10 bases at V and 2 bases at J, with 12 bases in the middle. CDR3 DNA sequence: TGTGCCAACAGGGAGGTTGGCAATCAGCCCCAGCATTTT. This encodes CANREVGNQPQHF.

The CDR3 DNA is TGTGCCAGCTCAGACGGGACGGGGAACACTGAAGCTTTCTTT. Translation gives CASSDGTGNTEAFF. This chain links TRBV18 with TRBJ1-1; possibly TRBD1 for D (5 bases). Germline V gene sequence: CDR1 KGHSH, CDR2 LQKENI. The V and J ends lost 5 bases and 1 base respectively, with 11 bases between them. The CDR3 has 14 amino acids.

A word on this clonotype: Germline and junction disagree at one end, which may indicate a read error. The chain combines TRBV11-2 with TRBJ2-7; the match to TRBD2 covers 7 bases. Germline V gene lookup returns CDR1 SGHAT and CDR2 FQNNGV. This CDR3 is 12 amino acids long. DNA for the CDR3: TGTGTCAGCAGTCCCGGGGACTACGAGCATTACTTC. As protein: CVSSPGDYEHYF.

The chain is built from TRBV28 and TRBJ2-3; D is uncertain. Germline CDR1 is MDHEN and CDR2 is SYDVKM. Deletions cut 5 bases from V and 3 bases from J, with 15 bases between. The CDR3 contains 15 residues. As DNA, the CDR3 is TGTGCCAGCAGTCGCCTCTCGCAAGGGACAGATACGCAGTATTTT. As protein: CASSRLSQGTDTQYF.

A remark on this clonotype: A read error may account for a junction end that differs from germline. J is TRBJ2-5 and V is TRBV6-1; TRBD1 agrees at 7 bases. Germline CDR1 reads MNHNS; CDR2 reads SASEGT. The CDR3 contains 15 residues. CDR3 sequence (DNA): TGTGTCAGCAGTTTCCAGACAGGGTATATGGAGACCCAGTACTTC. The encoded protein is CVSSFQTGYMETQYF.

This clonotype has a single count. The junction differs from germline at one of its ends, possibly a read error. J is TRBJ1-2 and V is TRBV6-5, with D unresolved. The germline CDR1 and CDR2 sequences are MNHEY and SVGAGI. There are 14 residues in the CDR3. The CDR3 region has the DNA TGTGTCAGCACTTACTCGACGCAGCTAGATGGCTACACCTTC. Its protein is CVSTYSTQLDGYTF.

About this clonotype: An end of the junction does not agree with germline; a read error may underlie this. The rearrangement uses TRBV6-6 and TRBJ1-1; 9 bases are a match to TRBD1. The CDR3 consists of 14 residues. The germline V gene encodes CDR1 MNHNY and CDR2 SVGAGI (reference sequence). The DNA for the CDR3 is TGTGCCAGCAGTAGGACAGGGGTAAGGACTGAAGCACTCTTT. Translation: CASSRTGVRTEALF.

In the case of this clonotype: Here the CDR3 omits its conserved ending phenylalanine or tryptophan, so a read error is the likely source. The V gene is TRBV14, the J gene TRBJ2-1; 9 nucleotides match TRBD1. The germline CDR1 and CDR2 sequences are SGHDN and FVKESK. The CDR3 totals 17 residues. CDR3 in DNA: TGTGCCACCAGCCAAGAGGGTCAGGGGACAGGGTACAGTGAGCAGTTCTCC. Its translation: CATSQEGQGTGYSEQFS.

A note on this clonotype: Germline is not matched at one junction end, which may reflect a read error. The DNA of the CDR3 is TGTACCACCAGTGGGATGGGAACGACTAGCACAGATACGCAGTATTTT. Its protein is CTTSGMGTTSTDTQYF. This chain links TRBV24-1 with TRBJ2-3; D is unclear. CDR3 size: 16 residues. Per germline, CDR1 KGHDR and CDR2 SFDVKD.

A note on this clonotype: Possible read error: a much larger clone is one base away. The chain couples TRBV7-9 to TRBJ1-2; the D is unclear. Deletions cut 1 base from V and 8 bases from J, with 11 bases between. The germline V gene encodes CDR1 SEHNR and CDR2 FQNEAQ (reference sequence). CDR3 length equals 13 residues. CDR3 DNA sequence: TGTGCCAGCAGCTTAGTCCATCCACAGGGCTACACCTTC. This codes for CASSLVHPQGYTF.